The clone carrying this TCR beta chain has a handful of counts. Its antigen is currently unknown. Combining a sample-barcoded 5' primer with a J-beta primer mix, a second PCR ran for about 6 to 11 cycles. Each CDR3 protein is one row after TCRdb ran MiXCR on the 5' RACE reads. The sample carries more than 500,000 distinct CDR3 sequences, 27% recorded once. These data come from a study of blood T cells in healthy people across ages. Study-level findings and limits: Versus aged donors, long-lived donors had higher diversity and more naive CD4+ cells. The fall in TCR beta diversity per million T cells was roughly linear with age.

The data were also submitted as part of a second study, on T cells of mothers and their children.

Material for sequencing was blood. This clonotype was sampled from a boy aged 2 to 10 in good health.

CDR3 bases: TGTGCCAGCAGCCCAACCAGGGGGCGAGGCGGTGAGCAGTTCTTC. This gives the protein CASSPTRGRGGEQFF. The chain combines TRBV7-9 with TRBJ2-5, with 8 bases fitting TRBD1. The DNA end is more similar to TRBJ2-1, so the J call may be wrong. In germline, CDR1 is SEHNR, CDR2 FQNEAQ (reference sequence). CDR3 length: 15 residues.